Below, 2 T cell receptor beta chains from the same sample are listed, as sequenced in a study of blood T cell repertoires in COVID-19. TCRdb's table, derived via immunoSEQ multiplex PCR, lists solely in-frame clones and lacks some. The sample includes fewer than 85,000 clones, 88% seen only once; the top ten take approximately 4.6%. Sequenced sample: peripheral blood. The source of these receptors is a human donor in a cohort sampled during active COVID-19.

CDR3 sequence (DNA): TGTGCCAGCAGCCCCCGGGCGGACAGGTTGAACACTGAAGCTTTCTTT. Amino acid sequence: CASSPRADRLNTEAFF. The V call is TRBV9, the J call TRBJ1-1; the match to TRBD1 covers 7 bases. The germline gives CDR1 SGDLS, CDR2 YYNGEE. The CDR3 runs to 16 residues. V lost 4 bases, J lost 0 bases, and 9 bases stayed unmatched.

This chain joins TRBV7-9 and TRBJ1-2, with D tentatively TRBD1 (6 bases). CDR3 length: 14 residues. V was trimmed by 6 bases and J by 5 bases, leaving 16 bases between them. The germline V gene has CDR1 SEHNR and CDR2 FQNEAQ (reference sequence). CDR3 region: CASRSTGRGYGYTF. CDR3 bases: TGTGCCAGCAGATCTACAGGGAGAGGGTATGGCTACACCTTC.